Sequencing of this T cell receptor beta chain was carried out in a study of CD8+CD57+ T cells in acquired aplastic anemia. Study-level information: The average for DNA from sorted CD4+ and CD8+ cells was roughly 3 ug.

Study findings and constraints: CD8+ Simpson's diversity did not differ significantly between patients and controls. Almost 30 shared CD8+ CDR3s appeared highly expressed within patients' immunodominant clones.

The table lists this clonotype with many counts. Its antigen is not known. Investigators profiled TCR beta VDJ and CDR3 from genomic DNA template. TCRdb re-called the reads through MiXCR, storing one row per CDR3 protein. The sample lists about 270,000 distinct CDR3 sequences, 50% to 70% occurring once. V lost 5 bases and J lost 8; bases outside the gene matches: 8. This CDR3 contains 14 residues. The rearrangement links TRBV12-3 or TRBV12-4 to TRBJ2-3; 9 bases align to TRBD2. Sequenced: sorted CD4+, CD8+, or CD8+CD57+ T cells (not recorded which) from PBMCs. The sequence was collected from a human donor with severe aplastic anemia or a healthy control (not recorded which). CDR3 DNA sequence: TGTGCCAGCAGTGGCAGGACTAGCGAGGTTACGCAGTATTTT. Translated, it gives CASSGRTSEVTQYF.